Below, 25 T cell receptor beta chains from the same sample are listed, as sequenced in a study of human T cells and chemical hapten exposure. TCRdb reprocessed the RACE reads via MiXCR and lists one record per CDR3 protein. This sample yields 55,000 to 75,000 distinct CDR3 sequences, of which approximately 6.1% are seen a single time; just under 3.5% belongs to the top ten. Time point: healthy volunteer bleed at 6 weeks. It was from unfractionated whole blood that total RNA was extracted. The source material was whole blood. Receptor source: a female donor in good health. Some clones in this sample may be carry-over from other donors' samples.

This clonotype was counted many times. V gene TRBV25-1 combines with J gene TRBJ2-7; D remains unclear. The CDR3 covers 11 residues. V shed 4 bases and J shed 2 bases, with 3 bases lying between them. Germline V gene data show CDR1 as MGHDK and CDR2 as SYGVNS. The CDR3 bases are TGTGCCAGCAGTGTTGCCTACGAGCAGTACTTC. It specifies CASSVAYEQYF.

The chain's CDR3 is CAWKNTGGTEAFF. The CDR3 DNA reads TGTGCCTGGAAAAATACAGGGGGCACTGAAGCTTTCTTT. The rearrangement uses TRBV30 and TRBJ1-1; 8 nucleotides line up with TRBD1. V was pared by 4 bases and J by 4 bases, with 5 bases of the junction left unmatched. The CDR3 has 13 residues. CDR1 and CDR2 from the germline V gene are GTSNPN and SVGIG (reference sequence).

There are a few counts of this clonotype. The J gene is TRBJ2-2, the V gene TRBV21-1. TRBV21-1 is termed a pseudogene. This CDR3 has 15 amino acids. CDR3 DNA sequence: TGTGCCAGCAGCAATCAGTTTCTCGGCACCGGGGAGCTGTTTTTT. This gives the protein CASSNQFLGTGELFF.

The rearrangement uses TRBV20-1 and TRBJ2-7; a possible D gene is TRBD1 (6 bases). Germline values: CDR1 DFQATT, CDR2 SNEGSKA (reference sequence). With 7 bases removed from V and 2 bases from J, the gap between germline ends came to 12 bases. The CDR3 is 12 residues long. The CDR3 bases are TGCAGTGTTCTTGGACAGACCTACGAGCAGTACTTC. It codes for CSVLGQTYEQYF.

There are many counts of this clonotype. The V call is TRBV7-9, the J call TRBJ1-5, with 7 bases identical to TRBD1. The V gene's germline CDR1 is SEHNR and CDR2 FQNEAQ (reference sequence). This CDR3 has 16 amino acids. The ends lost 5 bases at V and 0 bases at J; junction bases unmatched: 7. The CDR3 DNA is TGTGCCAGCAGCCCCGGGACAGACCTTAGCAATCAGCCCCAGCATTTT. It is translated as CASSPGTDLSNQPQHF.

This clonotype was seen only once. One base away lies a much larger clone, so this may be a sequencing read error. The V and J genes are TRBV20-1 and TRBJ1-1; D is uncertain. The CDR3 runs to 11 residues. Germline CDR1 reads DFQATT; CDR2 reads SNEGSKA (reference sequence). Here the CDR3 DNA reads TGCAGTGCTAGAGAAGGTACTGTAGCTTTCTTT. Amino acids: CSAREGTVAFF.

This clonotype was recorded many times. The gene calls are TRBV20-1 and TRBJ2-1; possibly TRBD1 for D (6 bases). CDR1 DFQATT and CDR2 SNEGSKA come from the germline V gene (reference sequence). Trimming cost V 8 bases and J 6 bases, with 20 bases left between them. This CDR3 contains 14 residues. The CDR3 DNA reads TGCAGTAGAGAGTTTAGGAACAGGGTCAATGAGCAGTTCTTC. Protein sequence: CSREFRNRVNEQFF.

The genes are TRBV2 and TRBJ2-3, with D maybe TRBD1 (5 bases). Germline V gene sequence: CDR1 SNHLY, CDR2 FYNNEI. This CDR3 has 13 amino acids. V dropped 6 bases and J dropped 2 bases, with 9 bases sitting between them. CDR3 sequence reads: CASRDKYTDTQYF. The CDR3 region has the DNA TGTGCCAGCAGGGACAAGTACACAGATACGCAGTATTTT.

There are many counts of this clonotype. The chain's CDR3 is CASSESTSPGELFF. CDR3 in DNA: TGTGCCAGCAGTGAGAGTACTAGTCCCGGGGAGCTGTTTTTT. The V call is TRBV6-1, the J call TRBJ2-2, with a possible D match to TRBD2 (5 bases). CDR1 MNHNS and CDR2 SASEGT come from the germline V gene. Between the trimmed V and J ends, which lost 3 bases and 6 bases, there was a span of 11 bases. The CDR3 is made up of 14 amino acids.

This clonotype was detected a few times. This chain joins TRBV9 and TRBJ2-7, with a weak D call TRBD1 (5 bases). Germline V gene lookup returns CDR1 SGDLS and CDR2 YYNGEE. The CDR3 is made up of 13 amino acids. The germline V and J ends were trimmed by 0 bases and 1 base, with 5 bases remaining between them. CDR3 in DNA: TGTGCCAGCAGCGTAGAGGGGTCCTACGAGCAGTACTTC. Amino acids: CASSVEGSYEQYF.

J is TRBJ2-3 and V is TRBV11-2; no reliable D call. The germline V and J ends were trimmed by 3 bases and 4 bases, with 8 bases remaining between them. Per the germline V gene, CDR1 is SGHAT and CDR2 is FQNNGV. The length of the CDR3 is 13 residues. DNA for the CDR3: TGTGCCAGCAGCTTTCGAGAGGCAGATACGCAGTATTTT. It yields the protein CASSFREADTQYF.

This clonotype has a handful of counts. The chain joins TRBV28 to TRBJ1-2, with TRBD1 matching 7 bases. Germline V gene data show CDR1 as MDHEN and CDR2 as SYDVKM. The CDR3 loop spans 15 amino acids. V lost 3 bases to trimming and J lost 5 bases; unmatched junction nucleotides: 9. The CDR3 DNA reads TGTGCCAGCAGTTTGAGAGACAGGGCCCTATATGGCTACACCTTC. This gives the protein CASSLRDRALYGYTF.

The CDR3 bases are TGTGCCAGCTTCTCCGGGACAGGGGTTGCGGGAAACACCATATATTTT. It codes for CASFSGTGVAGNTIYF. The rearrangement uses TRBV28 and TRBJ1-3; TRBD1 matches at 10 bases. The V segment lost 8 bases and the J segment 4 bases; nucleotides outside the gene matches: 11. This CDR3 comprises 16 residues. Per the germline V gene, CDR1 is MDHEN and CDR2 is SYDVKM.

The V gene is TRBV20-1, the J gene TRBJ1-6; TRBD1 might be the D (6 bases). This CDR3 comprises 16 residues. V dropped 3 bases and J dropped 5 bases, with 17 bases sitting between them. CDR1 is DFQATT and CDR2 is SNEGSKA in the germline V gene (reference sequence). The CDR3 reads CSASTPLQGNNSPLHF. The DNA of the CDR3 is TGCAGTGCTAGCACTCCTCTACAGGGAAATAATTCACCCCTCCACTTT.

This clonotype was observed at least ten times. This chain links TRBV12-3 or TRBV12-4 with TRBJ2-5; no reliable D call. The CDR3 runs 14 residues. The germline V and J ends were trimmed by 6 bases and 1 base, with 12 bases remaining between them. The CDR3 nucleotides are TGTGCCAGCAGGGAGACGGACCTCCAAGAGACCCAGTACTTC. Residues: CASRETDLQETQYF.

The sample holds a few counts of this clonotype. This chain uses TRBV9 with TRBJ2-1; a weak D match, TRBD2 (6 bases). From germline, CDR1 is SGDLS and CDR2 YYNGEE. The CDR3 covers 15 residues. Trimming pared 2 bases from V and 1 base from J, leaving 10 bases between. CDR3 bases: TGTGCCAGCAGCGTTGGTAGCGGTTCCTACAATGAGCAGTTCTTC. Translation gives CASSVGSGSYNEQFF.

This clonotype was detected only a few times. The CDR3 nucleotides read TGTGCCATCAGTGAGTCAGATGGCTACACCTTC. This gives the protein CAISESDGYTF. This chain links TRBV10-3 with TRBJ1-2; D remains unclear. V lost 0 bases and J lost 6, with 2 bases in between. The CDR3 is 11 residues long. CDR1 ENHRY and CDR2 SYGVKD come from the germline V gene.

This clonotype was recorded a few times. The J gene is TRBJ1-5, the V gene TRBV20-1; no reliable D call. Trimming stripped 3 bases from V and 3 bases from J, with 9 bases between. The CDR3 runs 13 residues. Per the germline V gene, CDR1 is DFQATT and CDR2 is SNEGSKA (reference sequence). CDR3 sequence: CSARVQPNQPQHF. The CDR3 bases are TGCAGTGCTAGGGTCCAGCCCAATCAGCCCCAGCATTTT.

The chain combines TRBV10-3 with TRBJ1-2, with no clear D. Trimming stripped 5 bases from V and 0 bases from J, with 13 bases between. Germline lookup yields CDR1 ENHRY and CDR2 SYGVKD. This CDR3 has 15 amino acids. The CDR3 loop reads CAISPDSSPNYGYTF. In DNA form, the CDR3 reads TGTGCCATCAGTCCCGATTCTAGCCCTAACTATGGCTACACCTTC.

This clonotype was recorded at least ten times. The chain recombines TRBV2 with TRBJ1-6, with D uncertain. Germline V CDR1 and CDR2: SNHLY, FYNNEI. Trimming removed 2 bases from V and 16 bases from J, with 27 bases in between. CDR3 length: 17 residues. The CDR3 DNA is TGTGCCAGCAGTGAAAAGTGGGCAATCCCCATCCACCGTAAACTCCACTTT. It translates to CASSEKWAIPIHRKLHF.

The V call is TRBV20-1, the J call TRBJ1-1, with D uncertain. Looked up from germline, CDR1 is DFQATT and CDR2 is SNEGSKA (reference sequence). V was shortened by 2 bases and J by 2 bases, with 9 bases between the two germline ends. CDR3 length: 13 residues. Here the CDR3 DNA reads TGCAGTGCTAGACTCGCGGGCAACACTGAAGCTTTCTTT. It encodes CSARLAGNTEAFF.

This clonotype appeared many times. This chain joins TRBV27 and TRBJ1-5, with 9 positions matching TRBD1. V trimming: 4 bases; J trimming: 1 base; junction bases outside the gene matches: 2. The germline V gene has CDR1 MNHEY and CDR2 SMNVEV (reference sequence). The CDR3 runs to 15 residues. CDR3 region: CASSSTGGSNQPQHF. In DNA, the CDR3 is TGTGCCAGCAGTTCAACAGGGGGCAGCAATCAGCCCCAGCATTTT.

The CDR3 DNA reads as TGTGCCAGCAGTTTCGGGGCTGGGGCCAACGTCCTGACTTTC. Amino acid sequence: CASSFGAGANVLTF. The chain couples TRBV12-3 or TRBV12-4 to TRBJ2-6; a weak D match, TRBD2 (5 bases). The CDR3 extends over 14 amino acids. V dropped 3 bases and J dropped 2 bases, with 5 bases sitting between them.

In its sample, this clonotype was seen many times. V usage is TRBV21-1 and J usage is TRBJ1-5; the table gives TRBD1 as D, unverified against the DNA. TRBV21-1 counts as a pseudogene. The CDR3 has 15 amino acids. This CDR3 is CASSHTGDSNQPQHF. CDR3 bases: TGTGCCAGCAGCCACACGGGGGATAGCAATCAGCCCCAGCATTTT.

The chain is built from TRBV5-1 and TRBJ2-3, with D perhaps TRBD2 (6 bases). The V end was cut by 3 bases, the J end by 0 bases, with 11 bases between. This CDR3 spans 15 amino acids. The germline V gene has CDR1 SGHRS and CDR2 YFSETQ. The CDR3 coding sequence is TGCGCCAGCAGCTACCGGGACTCCAGCACAGATACGCAGTATTTT. This translates into CASSYRDSSTDTQYF.